These T cell receptor beta chains were read from a single sample in a study of CD8+ T cells in alopecia areata. Produced via immunoSEQ multiplex PCR; TCRdb's table is partial and in-frame only. The sample includes about 64,000 clones, 46% of them seen just once. Sequencing used CD8+ T cells sorted from blood, obtained around week 36, from a patient treated with tofacitinib. The receptors stem from a human donor with alopecia areata. Both conserved end residues are part of each CDR3. D genes are given only for firm matches. The size entry is marked missing in some rows and otherwise reads once, few, many or a size class.

>once|.|TRBV6-5|TRBJ2-7
CASSYGGRGEQYF
TGTGCCAGCAGTTACGGGGGGCGCGGCGAGCAGTACTTC
>.|.|TRBV6-1|TRBJ2-7
CASSEFKGRHEQYF
TGTGCCAGCAGTGAATTTAAGGGCCGACACGAGCAGTACTTC
>.|.|TRBV27|TRBJ2-2
CASSSTGELFF
TGTGCCAGCAGTTCCACCGGGGAGCTGTTTTTT
>.|.|TRBV20-1|TRBJ2-1
CSVGLNNEQFF
TGCAGTGTAGGGCTCAACAATGAGCAGTTCTTC
>.|TRBD1|TRBV2|TRBJ1-1
CASDPGQGARNTEAFF
TGTGCCAGCGATCCGGGACAGGGGGCAAGGAACACTGAAGCTTTCTTT
>.|TRBD2|TRBV7-6|TRBJ2-5
CASSLGLAGGGQETQYF
TGTGCCAGCAGCTTGGGACTAGCGGGAGGGGGCCAAGAGACCCAGTACTTC
>few|TRBD2|TRBV7-9|TRBJ2-7
CASSPRDYINEQYF
TGTGCCAGCAGCCCCCGGGACTACATCAACGAGCAGTACTTC
>.|TRBD1|TRBV4-1|TRBJ1-3
CASSQDSQGALFGNTIYF
TGCGCCAGCAGCCAAGATTCGCAGGGGGCATTGTTTGGAAACACCATATATTTT
>many|.|TRBV11-2|TRBJ2-5
CASSSTSGALKETQYF
TGTGCCAGCAGCTCCACGTCGGGGGCTTTAAAAGAGACCCAGTACTTC
>.|.|TRBV30|TRBJ1-1
CAWSVGIMNTEAFF
TGTGCCTGGAGTGTAGGTATCATGAACACTGAAGCTTTCTTT
>.|TRBD2|TRBV6-4|TRBJ2-1
CASSRIAGAGDEQFF
TGTGCCAGCAGTAGAATAGCGGGAGCTGGCGATGAGCAGTTCTTC
>.|TRBD2|TRBV28|TRBJ2-5
CASSSQVVSGRPQYF
TGTGCCAGCAGTTCCCAAGTGGTTAGCGGGAGGCCCCAGTACTTC
>few|TRBD2|TRBV30|TRBJ2-5
CAWTGLAASQETQYF
TGTGCCTGGACCGGACTAGCGGCCTCCCAAGAGACCCAGTACTTC
>.|TRBD2|TRBV11-2|TRBJ2-3
CASSLSGRGTDTQYF
TGTGCCAGCAGCCTAAGCGGGAGGGGGACAGATACGCAGTATTTT
>few|.|TRBV30|TRBJ2-4
CAWRDGAKNIQYF
TGTGCCTGGAGAGATGGGGCCAAAAACATTCAGTACTTC
>.|TRBD2|TRBV6-5|TRBJ2-7
CASSYKGLAYEQYF
TGTGCCAGCAGTTATAAAGGACTAGCCTACGAGCAGTACTTC
>.|.|TRBV27|TRBJ2-3
CASTPSAGLSFTDTQYF
TGTGCCAGCACTCCTTCGGCAGGGCTTTCATTCACAGATACGCAGTATTTT
>once|TRBD1|TRBV4-1|TRBJ1-5
CASSHGTGGVQPQHF
TGCGCCAGCAGCCATGGGACAGGGGGCGTTCAGCCCCAGCATTTT
>.|TRBD2|TRBV7-2|TRBJ2-1
CASSFRLAGGPGNEQFF
TGTGCCAGCAGCTTCAGACTAGCGGGAGGACCGGGCAATGAGCAGTTCTTC
>.|.|TRBV30|TRBJ2-7
CAWSVLGALEQYF
TGTGCCTGGAGTGTACTGGGGGCCCTAGAGCAGTACTTC
>.|TRBD2|TRBV7-6|TRBJ2-5
CASSPPGLAGAGEETQYF
TGTGCCAGCAGCCCGCCGGGACTAGCGGGAGCCGGGGAAGAGACCCAGTACTTC
>.|TRBD2|TRBV7-9|TRBJ2-1
CASSLLTSKSYNEQFF
TGTGCCAGCAGCTTATTGACTAGCAAGTCCTACAATGAGCAGTTCTTC
>.|.|TRBV2|TRBJ2-5
CASSLSSVTTEETQYF
TGTGCCAGCAGCCTCAGTAGCGTCACAACCGAAGAGACCCAGTACTTC
>few|.|TRBV5-5|TRBJ2-1
CASTHGGGAEGNGQFF
TGTGCCAGCACACACGGGGGCGGGGCGGAAGGGAATGGGCAGTTCTTC
>.|.|TRBV20-1|TRBJ2-4
CSAREGNIQYF
TGCAGTGCTAGAGAGGGAAACATTCAGTACTTC
>few|.|TRBV7-9|TRBJ2-7
CASSLGQLQYF
TGTGCCAGCAGCTTAGGCCAGCTGCAGTACTTC
>.|.|TRBV4-1|TRBJ2-1
CASSTRDRFSYNEQFF
TGCGCCAGCAGCACCCGGGACCGATTTTCCTACAATGAGCAGTTCTTC
>once|TRBD1|TRBV18|TRBJ2-5
CATQQAGQGWTGPAQETQYF
TGTGCCACACAGCAGGCCGGACAGGGGTGGACGGGCCCAGCACAGGAGACCCAGTACTTC
>.|.|TRBV30|TRBJ2-2
CAWSVQSYGELFF
TGTGCCTGGAGTGTACAGTCCTACGGGGAGCTGTTTTTT
>.|.|TRBV7-9|TRBJ2-1
CASSSLGTTYNEQFF
TGTGCCAGCAGCTCACTGGGGACAACCTACAATGAGCAGTTCTTC
>.|.|TRBV13|TRBJ1-5
CASSLGASQPQHF
TGTGCCAGCAGCTTAGGAGCAAGTCAGCCCCAGCATTTT
>.|.|TRBV2|TRBJ1-5
CASSELSGGNQPQHF
TGTGCCAGCAGCGAGCTTTCCGGGGGGAATCAGCCCCAGCATTTT
>once|.|TRBV28|TRBJ2-1
CASSSFEGGVNEQFF
TGTGCCAGCAGTTCCTTCGAGGGGGGAGTAAATGAGCAGTTCTTC
>few|.|TRBV4-1|TRBJ2-7
CASSQVRDYEQYF
TGCGCCAGCAGCCAAGTGCGGGACTACGAGCAGTACTTC
>few|.|TRBV9|TRBJ2-6
CASSVVPLTPKDVLTF
TGTGCCAGCAGCGTAGTCCCCCTCACTCCCAAGGACGTCCTGACTTTC
>once|TRBD1|TRBV30|TRBJ2-3
CAWSTGVGSTDTQYF
TGTGCCTGGAGTACAGGGGTAGGGTCCACAGATACGCAGTATTTT
>.|TRBD1|TRBV30|TRBJ2-6
CAWSADRDGANVLTF
TGTGCCTGGAGTGCGGACAGGGATGGGGCCAACGTCCTGACTTTC
>.|.|TRBV29-1|TRBJ2-5
CSVGEYGTQYF
TGCAGCGTTGGGGAATATGGGACCCAGTACTTC
>few|TRBD1|TRBV11-2|TRBJ1-2
CASSSRTGGVERHTF
TGTGCCAGCAGCTCCCGGACAGGGGGCGTTGAAAGACACACCTTC
>.|.|TRBV11-2|TRBJ2-2
CASSLGAGELFF
TGTGCCAGCAGCTTAGGGGCCGGGGAGCTGTTTTTT
>.|TRBD2|TRBV7-2|TRBJ2-3
CASSLAEATSGRQDTQYF
TGTGCCAGCAGCTTAGCCGAGGCGACTAGCGGGAGACAAGATACGCAGTATTTT
>few|TRBD2|TRBV11-2|TRBJ2-7
CASSPRLAGSYEQYF
TGTGCCAGCAGCCCCCGACTAGCGGGATCCTACGAGCAGTACTTC
>few|.|TRBV9|TRBJ1-1
CASSDEAGVGTEAFF
TGTGCCAGCAGCGATGAGGCAGGGGTGGGCACTGAAGCTTTCTTT
>.|.|TRBV29-1|TRBJ2-7
CSVRASYEQYF
TGCAGCGTCCGGGCCTCCTACGAGCAGTACTTC
>.|.|TRBV29-1|TRBJ2-1
CSTTGGNEQFF
TGCAGCACGACAGGAGGCAATGAGCAGTTCTTC
>few|.|TRBV29-1|TRBJ1-1
CSVGTSITEAFF
TGCAGCGTCGGGACTTCCATCACTGAAGCTTTCTTT
>.|TRBD2|TRBV29-1|TRBJ2-1
CSVDEREGLREQFF
TGCAGCGTTGATGAGCGGGAGGGCCTTAGAGAGCAGTTCTTC
>.|.|TRBV5-1|TRBJ2-5
CARCCCDSFYQETQYF
TGCGCCAGATGCTGCTGCGACAGCTTTTACCAAGAGACCCAGTACTTC
>.|.|TRBV6-5|TRBJ1-5
CASSAYRTEGQPQHF
TGTGCCAGCAGCGCCTACCGGACAGAGGGTCAGCCCCAGCATTTT
>.|.|TRBV5-1|TRBJ1-5
CASSLTGSNQPQHF
TGCGCCAGCAGCTTGACAGGGAGCAATCAGCCCCAGCATTTT
>few|.|TRBV29-1|TRBJ2-6
CSVGGGGSGANVLTF
TGCAGCGTTGGAGGAGGGGGGAGCGGGGCCAACGTCCTGACTTTC
>.|.|TRBV4-1|TRBJ1-2
CASSQATHRNYGYTF
TGCGCCAGCAGCCAAGCCACACACCGTAACTATGGCTACACCTTC
>few|.|TRBV15|TRBJ1-1
CATSRDRSNTEAFF
TGTGCCACCAGCAGAGATCGGTCGAACACTGAAGCTTTCTTT
>.|TRBD1|TRBV6-1|TRBJ1-2
CASMGQALQGYGYTF
TGTGCCAGCATGGGACAGGCCCTCCAGGGCTATGGCTACACCTTC
>.|.|TRBV27|TRBJ2-6
CASSLSGGAGANVLTF
TGTGCCAGCAGTTTATCAGGGGGTGCTGGGGCCAACGTCCTGACTTTC
>.|.|TRBV28|TRBJ2-7
CASSSRQRGAYEQYF
TGTGCCAGCAGTTCCCGACAGCGAGGGGCCTACGAGCAGTACTTC
>few|.|TRBV25-1|TRBJ1-2
CASSEGVRGYTF
TGTGCCAGCAGTGAGGGGGTGCGTGGCTACACCTTC
>.|TRBD2|TRBV25-1|TRBJ2-7
CASSPTRGWMEQYF
TGTGCCAGCAGTCCCACGCGGGGGTGGATGGAGCAGTACTTC
>.|.|TRBV30|TRBJ2-7
CAFHDRNLYYEQYF
TGTGCCTTTCACGACAGGAACCTTTACTACGAGCAGTACTTC